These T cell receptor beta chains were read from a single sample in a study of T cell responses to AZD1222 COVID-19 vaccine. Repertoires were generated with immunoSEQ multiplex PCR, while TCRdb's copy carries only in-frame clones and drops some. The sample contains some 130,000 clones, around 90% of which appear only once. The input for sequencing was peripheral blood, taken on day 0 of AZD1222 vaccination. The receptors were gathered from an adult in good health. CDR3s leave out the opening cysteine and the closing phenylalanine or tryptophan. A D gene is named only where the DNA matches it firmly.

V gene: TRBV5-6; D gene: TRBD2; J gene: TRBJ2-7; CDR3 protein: ASSDAGGGLGQY
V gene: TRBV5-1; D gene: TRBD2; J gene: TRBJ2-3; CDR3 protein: ASSGSGTDTQY
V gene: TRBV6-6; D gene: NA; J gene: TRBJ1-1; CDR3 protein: ASSWGQNTEAF
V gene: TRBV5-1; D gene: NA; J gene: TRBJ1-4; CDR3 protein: ASSADRTNEKLF
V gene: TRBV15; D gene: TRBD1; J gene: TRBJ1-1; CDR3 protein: ATSRGRQGILGAEAF
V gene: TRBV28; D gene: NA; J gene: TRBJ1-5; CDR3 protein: ASSRTVNSNQPQH
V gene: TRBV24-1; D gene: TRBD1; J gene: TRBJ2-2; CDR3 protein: ATSDRTTGYGGELF
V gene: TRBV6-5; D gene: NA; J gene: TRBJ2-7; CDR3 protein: ASSYGGAEQY
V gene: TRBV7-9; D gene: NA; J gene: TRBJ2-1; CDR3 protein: ASSLLLTYNEQF
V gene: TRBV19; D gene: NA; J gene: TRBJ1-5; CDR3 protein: ASRTPYGTNQPQH
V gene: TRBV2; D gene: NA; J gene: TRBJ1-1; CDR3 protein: ASSSAGSAWTEAF
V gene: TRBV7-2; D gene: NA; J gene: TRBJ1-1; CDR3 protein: ASSLYGDAEAF
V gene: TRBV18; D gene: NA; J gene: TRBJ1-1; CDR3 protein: ASSYRVGTEAF
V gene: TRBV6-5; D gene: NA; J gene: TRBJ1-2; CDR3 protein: ASSSGNLRGYT
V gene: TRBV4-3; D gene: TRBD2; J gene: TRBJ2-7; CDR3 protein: ASSLNSGGTYEQY
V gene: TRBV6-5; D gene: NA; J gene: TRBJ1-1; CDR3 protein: ASSYQPWGNTEAF
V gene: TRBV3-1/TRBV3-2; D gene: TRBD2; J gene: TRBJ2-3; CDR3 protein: ASSDLGLAAGTQY
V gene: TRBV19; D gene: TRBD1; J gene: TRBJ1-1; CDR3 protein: ASTNRGLSPEAF
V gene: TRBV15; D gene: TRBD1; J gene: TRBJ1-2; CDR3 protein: ATSRENDRVPYGYT
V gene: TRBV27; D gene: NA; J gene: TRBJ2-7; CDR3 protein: ASSFTGTIYEQY
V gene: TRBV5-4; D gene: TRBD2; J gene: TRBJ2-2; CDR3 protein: ASSLAGSGAITGELF
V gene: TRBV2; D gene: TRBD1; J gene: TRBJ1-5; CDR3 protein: ASSRRTGESNQPQH
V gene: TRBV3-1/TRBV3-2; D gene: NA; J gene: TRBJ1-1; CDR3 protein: ASSQELPGEGNTEAF